The 24 T cell receptor beta chains presented below share a single source sample, sequenced in a study of shared clonotypes between healthy human individuals. Generated by immunoSEQ multiplex PCR, the TCRdb table keeps only in-frame clones and is missing some. Of fewer than 2.5 million clones in the sample, under 95% were seen once. The sequencing sample was made of naive CD4+ T cells from PBMCs. The subset here: CD45RA+ positively selected. These receptors originate from a man in his late teens or twenties in good health. Some clones in this sample may be carry-over from other donors' samples.

The chain uses TRBV29-1 and TRBJ2-5; 7 positions match TRBD1. The DNA matches TRBJ2-7 better at its end, which makes the J call doubtful. The germline CDR1 and CDR2 sequences are SQVTM and ANQGSEA. The CDR3 covers 12 residues. The CDR3 bases are TGCAGCGTAGCAGGGGGCTCCTACGAGCAGTACTTC. This translates into CSVAGGSYEQYF.

The chain uses TRBV4-3 and TRBJ2-3; D tentatively fits TRBD1 or TRBD2 (5 bases each). V was clipped by 3 bases and J by 3 bases, with 16 bases between them. Per germline, CDR1 LGHNA and CDR2 YSLEER. The CDR3 covers 16 residues. CDR3 region: CASSQSATGGTDTQYF. CDR3 nucleotides: TGCGCCAGCAGCCAGTCGGCTACTGGGGGTACAGATACGCAGTATTTT.

The CDR3 is CASSLRGSTSYGYTF. The CDR3 nucleotides read TGTGCCAGCAGCTTAAGAGGCAGTACTAGCTATGGCTACACCTTC. V is TRBV7-3 and J is TRBJ1-2; D not resolved. This CDR3 region has 15 residues. The V end was cut by 1 base, the J end by 4 bases, with 13 bases between. The germline gives CDR1 SGHTA, CDR2 FQGTGA.

This clone was seen a few times. The chain is built from TRBV19 and TRBJ2-2; 11 bases line up with TRBD2. CDR3 length equals 16 residues. After removal of 2 bases from V and 4 bases from J, the junction contained 3 bases not matched to a gene. From germline, CDR1 is LNHDA and CDR2 SQIVND (reference sequence). DNA for the CDR3: TGTGCCAGTAGTATACTAGCGGGAGGTGGCACCGGGGAGCTGTTTTTT. Translating gives CASSILAGGGTGELFF.

A note on this clone: Other DNA variants within this sample encode the same CDR3. The chain is built from TRBV5-1 and TRBJ1-5, with D perhaps matching TRBD1 (5 bases). This CDR3 comprises 14 residues. Looked up from germline, CDR1 is SGHRS and CDR2 is YFSETQ. V shed 4 bases and J shed 2 bases, with 10 bases lying between them. CDR3 DNA: TGCGCCAGCAGCACGGGGGGAGGCAATCAGCCCCAGCATTTT. As protein: CASSTGGGNQPQHF. Full variable domain (missing parts from reference TRBV5-1 and TRBJ1-5): KAGVTQTPRYLIKTRGQQVTLSCSPISGHRSVSWYQQTPGQGLQFLFEYFSETQRNKGNFPGRFSGRQFSNSRSEMNVSTLELGDSALYLCASSTGGGNQPQHFGDGTRLSIL.

This clone showed up just once. This chain uses TRBV12-1 with TRBJ1-4; no DNA check was done on the table's D call, TRBD1. TRBV12-1 is a known pseudogene. The length of the CDR3 is 10 residues. For the CDR3, the DNA is TGTGCCCCATCAAATGAAAAACTGTTTTTT. As protein: CAPSNEKLFF.

This clone was observed a few times. V gene TRBV6-1 combines with J gene TRBJ1-2, with TRBD1 as a possible D gene (5 bases). The CDR3 length is 12 residues. CDR1 and CDR2 (germline): MNHNS, SASEGT. The V end lost 11 bases, the J end lost 8 bases, and 18 bases lay between the germline ends. CDR3 residues: CAGRKVGEGYTF. The CDR3, as DNA: TGTGCCGGGAGGAAGGTGGGGGAAGGCTACACCTTC.

The rearrangement joins TRBV29-1 to TRBJ1-1; TRBD1 matches at 9 bases. V was clipped by 1 base and J by 7 bases; unmatched bases: 13. The CDR3 length is 16 residues. CDR1 is SQVTM, CDR2 ANQGSEA, per germline. CDR3 amino acids: CSVEGTQGAQGNEAFF. CDR3 DNA sequence: TGCAGCGTTGAAGGCACACAGGGGGCTCAAGGAAATGAAGCTTTCTTT.

V is TRBV5-1 and J is TRBJ2-6; D remains unclear. Trimming took 4 bases from V and 0 from J, leaving 11 bases between them. Germline V gives CDR1 SGHRS, CDR2 YFSETQ. This CDR3 contains 16 residues. The CDR3 DNA sequence: TGCGCCAGCAGCCCCCAGACTTCCTCTGGGGCCAACGTCCTGACTTTC. Translating it yields CASSPQTSSGANVLTF.

In this sample, this clone turned up once. The V gene is TRBV27, the J gene TRBJ1-3; 7 positions match TRBD1. CDR1 MNHEY and CDR2 SMNVEV come from the germline V gene (reference sequence). Trimming cost V 4 bases and J 0 bases; bases outside gene matches: 9. There are 17 residues in the CDR3. CDR3 DNA: TGTGCCAGCAGTTCAACGACAGGGCGCTTCTCTGGAAACACCATATATTTT. Translation gives CASSSTTGRFSGNTIYF.

This clone showed up just a few times. V and J are TRBV7-9 and TRBJ1-5; weak D call: TRBD1 (5 bases). Between the trimmed V and J ends, which lost 5 bases and 1 base, there was a span of 15 bases. Germline V gives CDR1 SEHNR, CDR2 FQNEAQ (reference sequence). CDR3 length: 16 residues. The CDR3 DNA reads TGTGCCAGCAGCCCCGGGGCAGGCGGGAGCAATCAGCCCCAGCATTTT. This encodes CASSPGAGGSNQPQHF.

The chain uses TRBV27 and TRBJ2-4; 11 bases match TRBD2. CDR3 length: 18 residues. Germline V gives CDR1 MNHEY, CDR2 SMNVEV (reference sequence). The V and J ends lost 2 bases and 2 bases, in that order; junction bases with no gene match: 8. As DNA, the CDR3 is TGTGCCAGCAGTTTAAGCGGACTAGCGGGTCCAACCAAAAACATTCAGTACTTC. Protein product: CASSLSGLAGPTKNIQYF.

As regards this clone: Other DNA sequences of this sample code for an identical CDR3. This chain uses TRBV7-9 with TRBJ2-7; 10 bases agree with TRBD1. V lost 3 bases and J lost 0; bases outside the gene matches: 2. CDR3 size: 15 residues. The germline V gene has CDR1 SEHNR and CDR2 FQNEAQ (reference sequence). The CDR3 DNA follows: TGTGCCAGCAGCTTGGGACAGGGGATCTCCTACGAGCAGTACTTC. The encoded protein is CASSLGQGISYEQYF.

For this clone: At the DNA level, this CDR3 is encoded by other sequences in the same sample as well. The chain combines TRBV6-5 with TRBJ2-5; possibly TRBD1 for D (5 bases). Germline-derived CDR1 and CDR2 are MNHEY and SVGAGI. V lost 0 bases and J 2 bases, leaving 10 bases between the germline ends. The CDR3 is made up of 15 amino acids. The CDR3 DNA reads TGTGCCAGCAGTTACTCGGTGGGGCAGCAAGAGACCCAGTACTTC. It is translated as CASSYSVGQQETQYF.

This chain links TRBV18 with TRBJ2-7; D unclear. V lost 0 bases and J lost 2, with 11 bases in between. There are 15 residues in the CDR3. Germline CDR1 and CDR2: KGHSH and LQKENI. The CDR3 region is CASSPPSRVTYEQYF. CDR3 in DNA: TGTGCCAGCTCACCACCGTCTCGCGTTACCTACGAGCAGTACTTC.

With regard to this clone: This CDR3 is also generated by other DNA sequences in the sample. The chain carries TRBV30 and TRBJ1-5, with D maybe TRBD1 (5 bases). CDR3 size: 14 residues. The V gene lost 0 bases and the J gene lost 5 bases, with 11 bases spanning the gap. CDR1 GTSNPN and CDR2 SVGIG come from the germline V gene (reference sequence). The chain's CDR3 is CAWSVGQGHQPQHF. CDR3 nucleotides: TGTGCCTGGAGTGTAGGGCAGGGCCATCAGCCCCAGCATTTT.

This chain joins TRBV5-5 and TRBJ2-3; D is perhaps TRBD2 (6 bases). Trimming cost V 0 bases and J 5 bases, with 13 bases left between them. CDR1 and CDR2 (germline): SGHKS, YYEKEE (reference sequence). The CDR3 length is 15 residues. The CDR3 DNA follows: TGTGCCAGCAGCTTGGTTCTAGCGTCGGTAGATACGCAGTATTTT. This codes for CASSLVLASVDTQYF.

This rearrangement joins TRBV28 to TRBJ2-7; D remains unclear. The germline V gene encodes CDR1 MDHEN and CDR2 SYDVKM. This CDR3 has 14 amino acids. Trimming took off 1 base at V and 2 bases at J, with 9 bases between the two ends. The DNA for the CDR3 is TGTGCCAGCAGTTTATACGGAAAGACCTACGAGCAGTACTTC. It encodes CASSLYGKTYEQYF.

As regards this clone: This sample also contains other DNA sequences that code for the same CDR3. The rearrangement joins TRBV7-3 to TRBJ1-1; 10 positions agree with TRBD1. CDR1 and CDR2 from the germline V gene are SGHTA and FQGTGA. The trim removed 4 bases at V and 10 bases at J, leaving 6 bases unmatched. The CDR3 contains 13 residues. CDR3 sequence (DNA): TGTGCCAGCAGCTCCGGACAGGGGGTGGGAGCTTTCTTT. This translates into CASSSGQGVGAFF.

The gene calls are TRBV11-3 and TRBJ2-1; D remains unclear. Between the trimmed V and J ends, which lost 7 bases and 9 bases, there was a span of 4 bases. This CDR3 spans 9 amino acids. Germline lookup yields CDR1 SGHNT and CDR2 YENEEA. The CDR3 loop reads CASMGEQFF. In DNA form, the CDR3 reads TGTGCCAGCATGGGTGAGCAGTTCTTC.

This chain connects TRBV7-6 to TRBJ2-7; 13 nucleotides align to TRBD2. With V trimmed by 1 base and J by 2 bases, 8 bases remained unmatched. Looked up from germline, CDR1 is SGHVS and CDR2 is FNYEAQ. This CDR3 region has 18 residues. CDR3 DNA sequence: TGTGCCAGCAGCTTAGATCCGTCGGGACTAGCGGGAACCTACGAGCAGTACTTC. It yields the protein CASSLDPSGLAGTYEQYF.

The genes are TRBV28 and TRBJ2-7; D not resolved. The CDR3 is 16 residues long. V lost 3 bases and J lost 2, with 17 bases in between. Germline CDR1 MDHEN, CDR2 SYDVKM. The DNA for the CDR3 is TGTGCCAGCAGTTTGTCTGCAACAGTTCGGACCTACGAGCAGTACTTC. It encodes CASSLSATVRTYEQYF.

This chain links TRBV7-9 with TRBJ1-1; the D gene is possibly TRBD1 (5 bases). Germline V lookup: CDR1 SEHNR, CDR2 FQNEAQ (reference sequence). CDR3 length: 14 residues. V shed 5 bases and J shed 10 bases, with 20 bases lying between them. CDR3 residues: CASSPGTAATGAFF. The CDR3 coding sequence is TGTGCCAGCAGCCCCGGGACGGCCGCAACCGGAGCTTTCTTT.

In the case of this clone: Other DNA sequences in this specimen translate into the identical CDR3. CDR3 amino acids: CSVAGTSSYEQYF. The CDR3 nucleotides read TGCAGCGTAGCCGGGACCTCCTCCTACGAGCAGTACTTC. The genes are TRBV29-1 and TRBJ2-7, with D perhaps being TRBD1 or TRBD2 (5 bases each). CDR1 is SQVTM, CDR2 ANQGSEA, per germline. Trimming stripped 6 bases from V and 0 bases from J, with 12 bases between. The CDR3 has 13 amino acids.